This T cell receptor (beta chain) was obtained from a study of Ad26.COV2.S vaccination and SARS-CoV-2 variants. Some clones are missing from TCRdb's copy, which holds only in-frame ones; the method was immunoSEQ multiplex PCR. Among over 400,000 clones listed, less than 95% were seen once. Trimming removed 5 bases at V and 3 bases at J, with 10 bases between. Germline V lookup: CDR1 SQVTM, CDR2 ANQGSEA. The CDR3 is made up of 12 amino acids. Remarks on this clone: The antigen remains undetermined.

The treatment is: approximately 18 received Ad26.COV2.S at low or high dose, single or two shots; 5 received placebo; per-sample allocation not given. Sampling was done on day 63 after the first vaccine or placebo injection. Study-wide findings and caveats: Participants given vaccine showed non-spike TCR breadth similar to that of placebo recipients.

Source: peripheral blood, taken in a trial of Ad26.COV2.S vaccine versus placebo. The chain links TRBV29-1 to TRBJ1-2; no clear D gene. The source is a person aged 18-60 years who received the Ad26.COV2.S COVID-19 vaccine or a placebo. The CDR3, as DNA: TGCAGCGTTTCAAATGCAGACTATGGCTACACCTTC. This sequence encodes CSVSNADYGYTF. Supplemented by reference TRBV29-1 and TRBJ1-2, the full variable domain reads SAVISQKPSRDICQRGTSLTIQCQVDSQVTMMFWYRQQPGQSLTLIATANQGSEATYESGFVIDKFPISRPNLTFSTLTVSNMSPEDSSIYLCSVSNADYGYTFGSGTRLTVV.